Each of the 7 T cell receptor beta chains below was sequenced from the same sample in a study of control samples from healthy donors and cancer patients. TCRdb's table, derived via immunoSEQ multiplex PCR, lists solely in-frame clones and lacks some. The table includes 90,000 to 120,000 clones, around four fifths detected once. The sample taken for sequencing was blood. The receptors were sampled from a man between 18 and 35 years old in good health.

This chain uses TRBV5-1 with TRBJ2-3; either TRBD1 or TRBD2 may supply D (6 bases each). In germline, CDR1 is SGHRS, CDR2 YFSETQ. Trimming left V 1 base short and J 7 bases short, with 16 bases between. This CDR3 has 15 residues. The CDR3 DNA is TGCGCCAGCAGCTTGAGGGGGGATAACATGAATACGCAGTATTTT. Translation gives CASSLRGDNMNTQYF.

The chain has TRBV5-1 and TRBJ2-4; 10 bases agree with TRBD1. Germline V gene lookup returns CDR1 SGHRS and CDR2 YFSETQ. This CDR3 contains 19 residues. V lost 4 bases to trimming and J lost 1 base; unmatched junction nucleotides: 14. The CDR3 DNA follows: TGCGCCAGCAGCCCAGGACAGGGGGTAGTTTACGGGGCCAAAAACATTCAGTACTTC. Amino acids: CASSPGQGVVYGAKNIQYF.

The rearrangement joins TRBV5-1 to TRBJ2-7; 7 bases match TRBD1. CDR1 is SGHRS, CDR2 YFSETQ, per germline. This CDR3 is built from 15 residues. V lost 0 bases, J lost 3 bases, and 6 bases stayed unmatched. This CDR3 is CASSLESGGFYEQYF. The CDR3 nucleotides read TGCGCCAGCAGCTTGGAATCAGGGGGATTCTACGAGCAGTACTTC.

The V gene is TRBV19, the J gene TRBJ2-7; 8 bases match TRBD2. CDR3 length equals 14 residues. The junction had 4 bases not matched to a gene; V was cut back by 3 bases and J by 3 bases. CDR1 LNHDA and CDR2 SQIVND come from the germline V gene (reference sequence). CDR3 bases: TGTGCCAGTAGTATTGCGGGGGGACTCTACGAGCAGTACTTC. Its protein is CASSIAGGLYEQYF.

J is TRBJ1-2 and V is TRBV7-2; 10 bases align to TRBD1. Germline CDR1 reads SGHTA; CDR2 reads FQGNSA. V shed 1 base, J shed 4 bases, and the junction held 12 bases outside the gene matches. The CDR3 has 18 residues. Written as DNA, the CDR3 is TGTGCCAGCAGCTTAGTCCCTTGGACAGGGGGGAACTTCTATGGCTACACCTTC. This sequence encodes CASSLVPWTGGNFYGYTF.

This chain joins TRBV10-1 and TRBJ2-7, with TRBD1 matching over 8 bases. V lost 2 bases to trimming and J lost 4 bases; unmatched junction nucleotides: 1. The CDR3 is 13 residues long. In germline, CDR1 is WNHNN, CDR2 SYGVQD (reference sequence). CDR3 protein: CASSEGQGYEQYF. CDR3 sequence (DNA): TGCGCCAGCAGTGAGGGACAGGGTTACGAGCAGTACTTC.

The V call is TRBV5-5, the J call TRBJ2-3, with TRBD2 identical over 9 bases. Germline CDR1 is SGHKS and CDR2 is YYEKEE (reference sequence). V shed 0 bases and J 3 bases; nucleotides not matched to a gene: 2. CDR3 length: 15 amino acids. The CDR3 sequence is CASSLEGLATDTQYF. In DNA, the CDR3 is TGTGCCAGCAGCTTGGAAGGACTAGCGACAGATACGCAGTATTTT. Supplemented by reference TRBV5-5 and TRBJ2-3, the full variable domain reads DAGVTQSPTHLIKTRGQQVTLRCSPISGHKSVSWYQQVLGQGPQFIFQYYEKEERGRGNFPDRFSARQFPNYSSELNVNALLLGDSALYLCASSLEGLATDTQYFGPGTRLTVL.